This entry is about one T cell receptor (beta chain). What it recognizes is unknown. This entry comes from a study of T-cell memory formation after mild COVID-19. Background on the study: Most TCR clusters belonged to a single donor. Study results and caveats: From day 15 to 85, contracting clones were balanced between CD4 and CD8, whereas later expanders leaned toward CD4+.

The CDR3 is 15 residues long. V was pared by 4 bases and J by 2 bases, with 5 bases of the junction left unmatched. Germline V lookup: CDR1 SGHRS, CDR2 YFSETQ. TCRdb used MiXCR to reprocess the 5' RACE reads, holding one entry per CDR3 protein. The sample records 390,000 or so distinct CDR3 sequences, approximately 15% being singletons. The material sequenced was PBMCs or a T cell subset sorted from them (not recorded which). This TCR came from a young man who had mild COVID-19 (a few samples of this study predate the infection). Cell type and time point are not known. The chain combines TRBV5-1 with TRBJ2-3; 9 positions agree with TRBD1. DNA of the CDR3: TGCGCCAGCAGCACCGGGACAGGGATCACAGATACGCAGTATTTT. Translating gives CASSTGTGITDTQYF.